Each of the 27 T cell receptor beta chains below was sequenced from the same sample in a study of blood T cell repertoires in COVID-19. Generated by immunoSEQ multiplex PCR, the TCRdb table keeps only in-frame clones and is missing some. The data contain about 83,000 clones, approximately 85% of them singletons. The sample taken for sequencing was peripheral blood. These receptors came from a man over 45 with active COVID-19.

This chain connects TRBV7-3 to TRBJ2-1, with D hard to call. The CDR3 has 13 amino acids. Germline-derived CDR1 and CDR2 are SGHTA and FQGTGA. Between the trimmed V and J ends, which lost 0 bases and 14 bases, there was a span of 14 bases. The CDR3 bases are TGTGCCAGCAGCTTAACGTTGAGGAGCTTGAAGTTCTTC. It is translated as CASSLTLRSLKFF.

The J gene is TRBJ2-1, the V gene TRBV24-1; a possible D gene is TRBD2 (5 bases). The CDR3 runs to 14 residues. Per germline, CDR1 KGHDR and CDR2 SFDVKD. Deletions cut 4 bases from V and 3 bases from J, with 9 bases between. DNA for the CDR3: TGTGCCACCAGTGAGGCTAGCTTCTACAATGAGCAGTTCTTC. Protein product: CATSEASFYNEQFF.

This clone was seen more than once but under ten times. V gene TRBV15 combines with J gene TRBJ2-1; D might be TRBD1 (6 bases). V lost 3 bases and J lost 13, with 16 bases in between. This CDR3 is 13 amino acids long. Germline CDR1 reads LNHNV; CDR2 reads YYDKDF (reference sequence). CDR3 amino acids: CATSSGIGGGQFF. The CDR3 DNA is TGTGCCACCAGCAGCGGTATAGGGGGTGGTCAGTTCTTC.

This chain connects TRBV5-1 to TRBJ2-7, with D perhaps matching TRBD1 (5 bases). Germline CDR1 reads SGHRS; CDR2 reads YFSETQ. The CDR3 consists of 15 residues. V was shortened by 1 base and J by 3 bases, with 14 bases between the two germline ends. The CDR3, as DNA: TGCGCCAGCAGCTTGAGGGCAGGGCCGCTCTACGAGCAGTACTTC. It specifies CASSLRAGPLYEQYF.

This chain connects TRBV14 to TRBJ2-1, with 7 bases aligning to TRBD1. Germline V CDR1 and CDR2: SGHDN, FVKESK. J was trimmed by 2 bases and V by 4 bases; bases with no gene match: 17. The CDR3 is 19 amino acids. CDR3 region: CASSLEGGLGTVTYNEQFF. DNA for the CDR3: TGTGCCAGCAGCCTCGAGGGTGGGCTCGGGACAGTAACCTACAATGAGCAGTTCTTC.

The genes are TRBV24-1 and TRBJ2-2, with D perhaps matching TRBD1 (5 bases). The V end was cut by 3 bases, the J end by 6 bases, with 16 bases between. This CDR3 has 16 residues. CDR1 is KGHDR and CDR2 is SFDVKD in the germline V gene. This CDR3 reads CATSDPARVSSGELFF. The CDR3 nucleotides read TGTGCCACCAGTGATCCCGCCAGGGTATCATCCGGGGAGCTGTTTTTT.

CDR3 bases: TGTGCCAGCAGTAACGACAGGGTCGGAAGCAATCAGCCCCAGCATTTT. Amino acids: CASSNDRVGSNQPQHF. This chain connects TRBV28 to TRBJ1-5; 7 nucleotides agree with TRBD1. This CDR3 comprises 16 residues. V lost 5 bases, J lost 1 base, and 8 bases stayed unmatched. Germline V lookup: CDR1 MDHEN, CDR2 SYDVKM.

The J gene is TRBJ2-2, the V gene TRBV5-1; no firm D call. Germline V gene lookup returns CDR1 SGHRS and CDR2 YFSETQ. V gave up 2 bases and J gave up 8 bases, with 10 bases separating them. This CDR3 is 13 amino acids long. CDR3 sequence (DNA): TGCGCCAGCAGCTTATCAGTTGATGGGGAGCTGTTTTTT. Amino acid sequence: CASSLSVDGELFF.

J is TRBJ1-1 and V is TRBV6-5; D is perhaps TRBD1 (6 bases). V lost 5 bases and J lost 6, with 16 bases in between. There are 14 residues in the CDR3. Looked up from germline, CDR1 is MNHEY and CDR2 is SVGAGI. For the CDR3, the DNA is TGTGCCAGCAGTATTACCACAGGGTTCTCTGAAGCTTTCTTT. Residues: CASSITTGFSEAFF.

J is TRBJ2-7 and V is TRBV7-2; unclear D gene. The CDR3 is made up of 13 amino acids. Germline-derived CDR1 and CDR2 are SGHTA and FQGNSA. V lost 0 bases and J lost 6, with 9 bases in between. CDR3 protein: CASSLALGVEQYF. The CDR3 DNA reads TGTGCCAGCAGCTTAGCCCTAGGTGTCGAGCAGTACTTC.

This clone was recorded only once. Other DNA sequences within the sample encode an identical CDR3. The rearrangement uses TRBV28 and TRBJ1-1, with D maybe TRBD1 (6 bases). The germline gives CDR1 MDHEN, CDR2 SYDVKM. V dropped 6 bases and J dropped 6 bases, with 11 bases sitting between them. The CDR3 totals 12 residues. The CDR3 loop is CASSPGQPEAFF. The CDR3 DNA reads TGTGCCAGCAGCCCCGGACAGCCTGAAGCTTTCTTT. Complete variable domain (other parts from reference TRBV28 and TRBJ1-1): DVKVTQSSRYLVKRTGEKVFLECVQDMDHENMFWYRQDPGLGLRLIYFSYDVKMKEKGDIPEGYSVSREKKERFSLILESASTNQTSMYLCASSPGQPEAFFGQGTRLTVV.

The chain employs TRBV5-1 and TRBJ1-4; 10 nucleotides agree with TRBD1. The ends lost 4 bases at V and 8 bases at J; junction bases unmatched: 5. Germline V lookup: CDR1 SGHRS, CDR2 YFSETQ. The CDR3 consists of 14 residues. The CDR3 spells CASSPGQGIEKLFF. The CDR3 DNA sequence: TGCGCCAGCAGCCCGGGACAGGGGATAGAAAAACTGTTTTTT.

This sequence joins TRBV18 and TRBJ1-2, with TRBD1 identical over 8 bases. Unmatched junction bases numbered 17, after V lost 4 bases and J lost 4 bases. This CDR3 region has 18 residues. Germline assignment: CDR1 KGHSH and CDR2 LQKENI. Written as DNA, the CDR3 is TGTGCCAGCTCACTCCTCCTGGCGACAGGGGAGCCCCCCTATGGCTACACCTTC. Translated, it gives CASSLLLATGEPPYGYTF.

V and J are TRBV28 and TRBJ1-2, with unresolved D. Trimming shortened V by 1 base and J by 1 base, and 7 bases separated the two germline ends. The germline gives CDR1 MDHEN, CDR2 SYDVKM. CDR3 length equals 14 residues. CDR3 in DNA: TGTGCCAGCAGTTTATCAGGATTTAACTATGGCTACACCTTC. Translated, it gives CASSLSGFNYGYTF.

V is TRBV28 and J is TRBJ2-7, with D maybe TRBD1 (6 bases). CDR1 MDHEN and CDR2 SYDVKM come from the germline V gene. Trimming took 4 bases from V and 2 from J, leaving 15 bases between them. The CDR3 runs 15 residues. CDR3 coding DNA: TGTGCCAGCAGTTCCTCCGGGACACCGCCCTACGAGCAGTACTTC. This encodes CASSSSGTPPYEQYF.

This clone was counted a single time. The chain employs TRBV18 and TRBJ2-1, with TRBD2 identical over 8 bases. Germline assignment: CDR1 KGHSH and CDR2 LQKENI. CDR3 size: 16 residues. Trimming cost V 0 bases and J 7 bases; bases outside gene matches: 8. The DNA of the CDR3 is TGTGCCAGCTCACCACCGGTGAGCGGGGGTGGGAATGAGCAGTTCTTC. This gives the protein CASSPPVSGGGNEQFF.

This chain links TRBV27 with TRBJ2-5; 14 bases match TRBD2. The CDR3 sequence is 16 residues long. Trimming removed 5 bases from V and 2 bases from J; junction bases left unmatched: 4. Looked up from germline, CDR1 is MNHEY and CDR2 is SMNVEV (reference sequence). This CDR3 is CASSIRLAGGQETQYF. CDR3 nucleotide sequence: TGTGCCAGCAGTATAAGACTAGCGGGAGGGCAAGAGACCCAGTACTTC.

The rearrangement links TRBV7-3 to TRBJ2-2; 8 nucleotides match TRBD1. The V gene end was trimmed by 1 base and the J gene end by 3 bases; junction bases not matched to a gene: 7. CDR3 length equals 17 residues. Germline values: CDR1 SGHTA, CDR2 FQGTGA. DNA of the CDR3: TGTGCCAGCAGCTTAAGGGGGACAGGAGACTACACCGGGGAGCTGTTTTTT. Translation gives CASSLRGTGDYTGELFF.

This clone was recorded once. The chain joins TRBV6-2 or TRBV6-3 to TRBJ1-2; D gene uncertain. The germline CDR1 and CDR2 sequences are MNHEY and SVGEGT. The CDR3 sequence is 16 residues long. Trimming stripped 2 bases from V and 1 base from J, with 14 bases between. CDR3 sequence (DNA): TGTGCCAGCAGTTACCCGGCCAAGGGAGGTAACTATGGCTACACCTTC. Its protein product is CASSYPAKGGNYGYTF.

This rearrangement joins TRBV5-1 to TRBJ2-3; TRBD1 aligns across 7 bases. The CDR3 is 15 residues long. Trimming took 4 bases from V and 4 from J; bases not matched to a gene: 9. Germline V CDR1 and CDR2: SGHRS, YFSETQ. Written as DNA, the CDR3 is TGCGCCAGCAGCCTGAGTGTGGGACAGCCAGATACGCAGTATTTT. Its protein product is CASSLSVGQPDTQYF.

This rearrangement joins TRBV5-3 to TRBJ1-1; 7 nucleotides align to TRBD1. TRBV5-3 is an ORF for which the function is uncertain. The CDR3 length is 16 residues. V lost 4 bases and J lost 2; bases outside the gene matches: 11. The CDR3 spells CARSNQLGQSNTEAFF. The CDR3 DNA reads TGTGCCAGAAGCAACCAACTGGGACAGTCCAACACTGAAGCTTTCTTT.

J is TRBJ2-4 and V is TRBV10-1; perhaps TRBD1 as D (5 bases). The CDR3 is 19 residues long. Deletions cut 6 bases from V and 0 bases from J, with 24 bases between. The germline CDR1 and CDR2 sequences are WNHNN and SYGVQD (reference sequence). CDR3 nucleotide sequence: TGCGCCAGCAGACCCAAGGGGTTTTTCCGGACCTTAGCCAAAAACATTCAGTACTTC. Encoded protein: CASRPKGFFRTLAKNIQYF.

The V call is TRBV6-5, the J call TRBJ1-5; 10 bases map to TRBD1. This CDR3 has 15 amino acids. The V and J ends lost 4 bases and 4 bases, in that order; junction bases with no gene match: 4. In germline, CDR1 is MNHEY, CDR2 SVGAGI. In DNA form, the CDR3 reads TGTGCCAGCAGTTCCGGGACAGGGGAAAATCAGCCCCAGCATTTT. It encodes CASSSGTGENQPQHF.

This clone was counted ten times or more. The chain uses TRBV5-5 and TRBJ2-7, with D perhaps TRBD1 (5 bases). Between the trimmed V and J ends, which lost 5 bases and 2 bases, there was a span of 17 bases. Germline V lookup: CDR1 SGHKS, CDR2 YYEKEE (reference sequence). The CDR3 consists of 15 residues. The CDR3 is CASSNTKGPAYEQYF. The CDR3 coding sequence is TGTGCCAGCAGTAATACAAAGGGGCCTGCCTACGAGCAGTACTTC.

The chain links TRBV5-1 to TRBJ2-7; 8 bases are shared with TRBD2. The CDR3 totals 14 residues. CDR1 is SGHRS, CDR2 YFSETQ, per germline. V lost 4 bases, J lost 3 bases, and 6 bases stayed unmatched. CDR3 in amino acids: CASSPDAGGYEQYF. Here the CDR3 DNA reads TGCGCCAGCAGCCCAGACGCGGGGGGCTACGAGCAGTACTTC.

V is TRBV5-1 and J is TRBJ2-2; D is perhaps TRBD2 (6 bases). CDR1 is SGHRS and CDR2 is YFSETQ in the germline V gene. V lost 2 bases, J lost 2 bases, and 13 bases lay in between. CDR3 length equals 16 residues. CDR3 sequence reads: CASSFLGGRNTGELFF. As DNA, the CDR3 is TGCGCCAGCAGCTTCTTAGGAGGGCGCAACACCGGGGAGCTGTTTTTT.

This chain uses TRBV5-6 with TRBJ1-1; D is ambiguous. Per the germline V gene, CDR1 is SGHDT and CDR2 is YYEEEE. Trimming took off 2 bases at V and 1 base at J, with 6 bases between the two ends. This CDR3 has 13 residues. Here the CDR3 reads CASSFEQNTEAFF. CDR3 coding DNA: TGTGCCAGCAGCTTCGAACAGAACACTGAAGCTTTCTTT.